This is a list of T cell receptor beta chains from one sample in a study of OX40 agonist ivuxolimab in advanced cancers. Clones were sequenced by immunoSEQ multiplex PCR, and TCRdb holds only the in-frame ones, with some missing. Here the sample spans about 110,000 clones, around 90% being singletons. Sequenced material: CD4+ or CD8+ T cells sorted from blood, taken in a trial of the OX40 agonist ivuxolimab. Receptor source: an adult with an advanced solid tumor such as melanoma, head and neck, liver or kidney cancer. The CDR3 runs from the conserved cysteine through the conserved F or W. The order of the fields is D gene, J gene, V gene, clone size, CDR3 DNA, CDR3 protein. A D gene is named only where the DNA matches it firmly. Only some rows state a clone size, as once, few, many or a class for expanded clones.

>NA|TRBJ1-4|TRBV7-9|NA
TGTGCCAGCAGCTTAGGGACAACGAATGAAAAACTGTTTTTT
CASSLGTTNEKLFF
>NA|TRBJ1-5|TRBV6-6|NA
TGTGCCAGCAGTTACGATAGCAATCAGCCCCAGCATTTT
CASSYDSNQPQHF
>NA|TRBJ2-5|TRBV5-6|once
TGTGCCAGCAGCTTGGATAAGGGCAGCCTTGTCCAAGAGACCCAGTACTTC
CASSLDKGSLVQETQYF
>NA|TRBJ1-2|TRBV15|once
TGTGCCACCAGCAGAGAAACAGGTCTCTATGGCTACACCTTC
CATSRETGLYGYTF
>TRBD2|TRBJ2-5|TRBV2|once
TGTGCCAGCAGTGAACTTAGCGGGAGGGAGACCCAGTACTTC
CASSELSGRETQYF
>NA|TRBJ2-5|TRBV7-2|NA
TGTGCCAGCAGCTTCTTACAGGGAAGAGAGACCCAGTACTTC
CASSFLQGRETQYF
>NA|TRBJ1-2|TRBV11-2|NA
TGTGCCAACAGCAATCCGGGACAAGGAGGCTACACCTTC
CANSNPGQGGYTF
>TRBD2|TRBJ2-7|TRBV14|NA
TGTGCCAGCAGCCGTGGGGGACGGGAGATCGGGGGGGGTGACGAGCAGTACTTC
CASSRGGREIGGGDEQYF
>TRBD1|TRBJ2-7|TRBV9|NA
TGTGCCAGCAGCCCCGGGACAGAGGTCGAGCAGTACTTC
CASSPGTEVEQYF
>NA|TRBJ1-1|TRBV6-5|NA
TGTGCCAGCCAGGCTCATCTGAACACTGAAGCTTTCTTT
CASQAHLNTEAFF
>NA|TRBJ2-5|TRBV25-1|NA
TGTGCCAGCAGTGAATATGAGACCCAGTACTTC
CASSEYETQYF
>NA|TRBJ2-7|TRBV4-1|NA
TGCGCCAGCAGCCAAGCTGGAAGCCACTCCTACGAGCAGTACTTC
CASSQAGSHSYEQYF
>NA|TRBJ2-1|TRBV5-1|NA
TGCGCCAGCAGCTTGGCCGCAGGGGGGCCCTACAATGAGCAGTTCTTC
CASSLAAGGPYNEQFF
>NA|TRBJ2-1|TRBV7-8|NA
TGTGCCAGCAGCCCCCTAGCCGCCTCCTACAATGAGCAGTTCTTC
CASSPLAASYNEQFF
>NA|TRBJ2-1|TRBV6-1|once
TGTGCCAGCAGTGAAGCGGCCGCCTACAATGAGCAGTTCTTC
CASSEAAAYNEQFF
>TRBD2|TRBJ2-5|TRBV28|NA
TGTGCCAGCAGTTTAGCGGGAGCGCGACAAGAGACCCAGTACTTC
CASSLAGARQETQYF
>TRBD1|TRBJ1-5|TRBV28|NA
TGTGCCAGCAGTGACCCTACCGGGACAGGGAGTAGGCAGCCCCAGCATTTT
CASSDPTGTGSRQPQHF
>TRBD1|TRBJ1-4|TRBV18|NA
TGTGCCAGCTCAGGACAGGGAGGAGAAAAACTGTTTTTT
CASSGQGGEKLFF
>NA|TRBJ1-3|TRBV27|NA
TGTGCCAGCAGTCTGGGACTCGGAAACACCATATATTTT
CASSLGLGNTIYF
>NA|TRBJ2-1|TRBV5-1|NA
TGCGCCAGCAGCTTGGCCTGGGGGGTTGGGAATGAGCAGTTCTTC
CASSLAWGVGNEQFF
>TRBD1|TRBJ2-7|TRBV15|NA
TGTGCCACCAGCAGAGAGGCGGGGACAGGGAACGAGCAGTACTTC
CATSREAGTGNEQYF
>TRBD2|TRBJ2-2|TRBV5-1|NA
TGCGCCAGCAGCTTCGTAGCGGGAGGGAACACCGGGGAGCTGTTTTTT
CASSFVAGGNTGELFF